These T cell receptor beta chains were read from a single sample in a study of blood T cell repertoires in COVID-19. Some clones are missing from TCRdb's copy, which holds only in-frame ones; the method was immunoSEQ multiplex PCR. The profile shows 170,000 or so clones, 65% to 90% of them singletons. Input material: peripheral blood. These receptors were taken from a human donor in a cohort sampled during active COVID-19. Each CDR3 is given without its conserved first and last residue. Expanded clones are given a class, and other clones once, few, many or no size at all.

V gene: TRBV18
clone size: once
CDR3 protein: ASSPGQVYEQY

V gene: TRBV3-1/TRBV3-2
clone size: few
CDR3 protein: ASSQAILNTEAF

V gene: TRBV12-3/TRBV12-4
clone size: once
CDR3 protein: ASRTVTEAF

V gene: TRBV5-1
clone size: -
CDR3 protein: ASSRSGTSGERVD

V gene: TRBV14
clone size: -
CDR3 protein: ASSQDPAVPNYGYT

V gene: TRBV9
clone size: -
CDR3 protein: ASSLQGSWETQY

V gene: TRBV28
clone size: -
CDR3 protein: ASSSPGLAAYNEQF

V gene: TRBV28
clone size: -
CDR3 protein: ASSPQDSISYEQY

V gene: TRBV3-1/TRBV3-2
clone size: -
CDR3 protein: ASSRGTSGDYEQY

V gene: TRBV19
clone size: -
CDR3 protein: ASSSSGSGPDTQY

V gene: TRBV27
clone size: -
CDR3 protein: ASSLDKSYGYT

V gene: TRBV19
clone size: -
CDR3 protein: ASSIFSGHHTGELF

V gene: TRBV2
clone size: few
CDR3 protein: ASSEGDSNYGYT

V gene: TRBV15
clone size: -
CDR3 protein: ATSSPGQQIYEQY

V gene: TRBV6-5
clone size: -
CDR3 protein: ASSYSTGVNQPQH

V gene: TRBV12-3/TRBV12-4
clone size: once
CDR3 protein: ASTPDGVDGYT

V gene: TRBV6-6
clone size: -
CDR3 protein: ASSPTGQRNTNSPLH

V gene: TRBV18
clone size: -
CDR3 protein: ASSLAGTSGAGGTDTQY

V gene: TRBV28
clone size: -
CDR3 protein: ASSQPGTVGSSGYT

V gene: TRBV6-6
clone size: -
CDR3 protein: ASRLDRGLGNTEAF

V gene: TRBV6-4
clone size: -
CDR3 protein: ASRAPRGPWITDTQY

V gene: TRBV29-1
clone size: -
CDR3 protein: SVEDLTRLQETQY

V gene: TRBV18
clone size: -
CDR3 protein: ASSSRQANSNQPQH

V gene: TRBV27
clone size: -
CDR3 protein: ASGTGNVPYEQY

V gene: TRBV7-8
clone size: -
CDR3 protein: ASSPGTGVEAF

V gene: TRBV7-9
clone size: -
CDR3 protein: ASSPRQGADSGANVLT

V gene: TRBV11-2
clone size: -
CDR3 protein: ASSLDELASYEQY

V gene: TRBV27
clone size: -
CDR3 protein: ASSLAGGPLEQY

V gene: TRBV18
clone size: few
CDR3 protein: ASSPRYYEQY

V gene: TRBV24-1
clone size: -
CDR3 protein: ATSDSHRGQNYGYT

V gene: TRBV5-1
clone size: -
CDR3 protein: ASSALGTGNSYEQY

V gene: TRBV7-2
clone size: -
CDR3 protein: ASRRDRSTDTQY

V gene: TRBV21-1
clone size: -
CDR3 protein: ATLFPGTVNEKLF

V gene: TRBV5-1
clone size: -
CDR3 protein: ASSLGDHSNQPQH

V gene: TRBV3-1/TRBV3-2
clone size: few
CDR3 protein: ASSRGNEQF

V gene: TRBV5-6
clone size: -
CDR3 protein: ASSPGTSPVNEQF

V gene: TRBV5-1
clone size: -
CDR3 protein: ASRSDSAGNTIY

V gene: TRBV15
clone size: -
CDR3 protein: ATSRDGRRAYEQY

V gene: TRBV11-1
clone size: -
CDR3 protein: ASSSSSYEQY

V gene: TRBV19
clone size: -
CDR3 protein: ASRWDTNTGELF